This is a list of T cell receptor beta chains from one sample in a study of identical twins. Using its own MiXCR run on the 5' RACE reads, TCRdb lists one record per CDR3 protein. The repertoire holds 700,000 to 950,000 distinct CDR3 sequences, approximately 13% seen once, with roughly 1.6% in the top ten. This sample was shared with a second study, whose subject was yellow fever vaccine responses in identical twins.

The sample comprised PBMCs. The receptors here all came from a woman between 18 and 29 years old in good health. Each CDR3 is given with its conserved first and last residue. The D gene is left open where the match is weak.

v_call	d_call	cdr3_length	cdr3_aa
TRBV12-3/TRBV12-4	-	13	CASRKGFEETQYF
TRBV5-1	TRBD1	16	CASSMRGTARYAKLFF
TRBV3-1	TRBD2	16	CASSQGTSGYYNEQFF
TRBV3-1	-	16	CASSPPGVTGADTQYF
TRBV12-3/TRBV12-4	-	13	CASSGDRSYEQYF
TRBV20-1	-	15	CSAAGTGVLTDTQYF
TRBV7-8	-	13	CASSIVPYGELFF
TRBV20-1	-	13	CSARESDNQPQHF
TRBV5-1	-	14	CASSRAADQETQYF
TRBV10-3	-	14	CAISELDGTGELFF
TRBV28	TRBD1	14	CASIPEDRAYGYTF
TRBV4-1	-	14	CASSQRTKTNEQFF
TRBV28	TRBD1	15	CASSDRAAGANVLTF
TRBV6-2/TRBV6-3	-	16	CASSYTPDSLNTEAFF
TRBV10-2	TRBD2	13	CASSDPTSDEQFF
TRBV4-1	-	16	CASSQFRDGTYNEQFF
TRBV18	TRBD2	14	CASSPSGGEYTQYF
TRBV4-2	-	16	CASSQGMGGSGNTIYF
TRBV6-1	-	17	CASSQLRWGDGANVLTF
TRBV28	-	12	CASGRLKETQYF
TRBV5-1	-	15	CASSPGNANTGELFF
TRBV20-1	TRBD2	15	CCARDATSGQETQYF
TRBV6-1	TRBD1	14	CASTKTRDSYGYTF
TRBV24-1	TRBD2	15	CATCPASGRTDTQYF
TRBV27	TRBD1	16	CASSLSGTGAYQPQHF
TRBV4-1	-	15	CASSQDHLWGSPLHF
TRBV10-3	-	11	CAISYTGEQFF
TRBV4-1	TRBD2	15	CASSPQAGFGLTQYF
TRBV15	-	15	CATSRPGLYDNEQFF
TRBV20-1	-	12	CSARASYNEQFF
TRBV2	-	15	CASSDWGEDNQPQHF
TRBV10-2	TRBD2	16	CASSLTSGESQETQYF
TRBV12-3/TRBV12-4	TRBD1	14	CASRRTGGGTEAFF
TRBV4-1	-	17	CASSQEDPYPNSNEQFF
TRBV27	-	14	CASSPPYSTDTQYF
TRBV7-8	TRBD2	16	CASSLAALAGAGEQYF
TRBV29-1	-	12	CSVEEGLKTQYF
TRBV7-6	TRBD1	17	CASSLRQGEISTDTQYF
TRBV5-1	-	14	CASSLSGGLTEAFF
TRBV5-6	TRBD1	14	CASSFMGPGQGAFF
TRBV7-8	-	13	CASSLVWGQPQHF
TRBV29-1	-	14	CSVESVPSYNEQFF
TRBV7-8	-	15	CASSLAGRSNYGYTF
TRBV5-1	TRBD2	16	CASSFGSGGTQETQYF
TRBV6-1	-	14	CASSPSTRPYEQYF
TRBV12-3/TRBV12-4	TRBD2	15	CASSSTSAGGSEQYF
TRBV4-1	-	17	CASSQEGAQGYNSPLHF
TRBV3-1	-	18	CASSVRHPLNLNTGELFF
TRBV18	-	14	CASSLRRGQETQYF
TRBV4-2	TRBD1	18	CASSQEGTGIATNEKLFF
TRBV7-9	-	15	CASSSGDIINSPLHF
TRBV5-1	-	14	CASSPALAADTQYF
TRBV5-1	-	14	CASSLRVATDTQYF